Sequencing of this T cell receptor beta chain was carried out in a study of cytomegalovirus exposure and HLA in healthy donors. Study results and limitations: Further analysis, carried out later, found HLA-associated TCR beta chains more clonally expanded than equally common other chains.

Although they were nominally healthy when sampled, donors likely had unrecorded immune exposures. The primer mix had 60 Vbeta and 13 Jbeta primers. Sequencing used immunoSEQ multiplex PCR; TCRdb keeps in-frame clones, though not all of them. The sample lists approximately 150,000 clones, around 80% occurring once. A word on this clone: Its matching antigen is unknown.

This CDR3 is 16 amino acids long. Germline values: CDR1 MNHNS, CDR2 SASEGT. Deletions cut 4 bases from V and 4 bases from J, with 19 bases between. Material: PBMCs. This clonotype was sampled from a man aged 35-49 years in good health and CMV-seronegative. This chain connects TRBV6-1 to TRBJ1-2; D is perhaps TRBD1 (6 bases). The CDR3 is CASSALSSTGSYGYTF. In DNA, the CDR3 is TGTGCCAGCAGTGCCCTTTCCTCCACAGGGAGCTATGGCTACACCTTC.